The following is a TCR beta chain sequence with its context. Antigen unknown. Germline assignment: CDR1 SGHTA and CDR2 FQGTGA. The CDR3 extends over 15 amino acids. V lost 5 bases and J lost 2; bases outside the gene matches: 4. The method was immunoSEQ multiplex PCR; TCRdb's version includes in-frame clones alone and lacks a portion of them. The table has 180,000 or so clones, 80% to 95% seen once. This entry belongs to a study of T cell responses to AZD1222 COVID-19 vaccine. Overall study results and limits: Sampling that yielded the repertoires occurred only after the peak T cell response. Spike-specific TCR breadth and depth were elevated following two AZD1222 doses. Seropositive AZD1222 recipients at baseline numbered only six or seven. White British ancestry dominated among donors, who included more females, and clonal diversity was possibly underestimated.

The origin of this receptor is an adult who received the AZD1222 COVID-19 vaccine. J is TRBJ2-1 and V is TRBV7-3; 9 bases agree with TRBD2. The material was peripheral blood, obtained 28 days after the second AZD1222 dose. In DNA, the CDR3 is TGTGCCAGCAGCCTTAGCGGGGGACCCTACAATGAGCAGTTCTTC. It translates to CASSLSGGPYNEQFF.